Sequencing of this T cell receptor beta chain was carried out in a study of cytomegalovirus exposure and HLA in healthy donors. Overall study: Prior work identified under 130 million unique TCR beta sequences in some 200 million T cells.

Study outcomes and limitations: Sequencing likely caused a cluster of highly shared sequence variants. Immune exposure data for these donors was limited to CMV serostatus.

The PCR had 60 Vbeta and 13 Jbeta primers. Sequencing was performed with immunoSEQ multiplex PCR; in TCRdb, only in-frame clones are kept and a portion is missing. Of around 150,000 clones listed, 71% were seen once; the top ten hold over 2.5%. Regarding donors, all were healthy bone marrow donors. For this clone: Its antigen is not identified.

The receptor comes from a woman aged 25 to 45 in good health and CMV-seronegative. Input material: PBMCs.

DNA for the CDR3: TGTGCCAGCAGACTAGGGCTAGCGGGGGGGACAGATACGCAGTATTTT. This gives the protein CASRLGLAGGTDTQYF. The chain employs TRBV7-6 and TRBJ2-3; TRBD2 agrees at 12 bases. In germline, CDR1 is SGHVS, CDR2 FNYEAQ. Losses at the gene ends were 6 bases for V and 3 bases for J; bases not matched to a gene: 7. The CDR3 sequence is 16 residues long. Drawing the rest from reference TRBV7-6 and TRBJ2-3, the complete variable domain is GAGVSQSPRYKVTKRGQDVALRCDPISGHVSLYWYRQALGQGPEFLTYFNYEAQQDKSGLPNDRFSAERPEGSISTLTIQRTEQRDSAMYRCASRLGLAGGTDTQYFGPGTRLTVL.